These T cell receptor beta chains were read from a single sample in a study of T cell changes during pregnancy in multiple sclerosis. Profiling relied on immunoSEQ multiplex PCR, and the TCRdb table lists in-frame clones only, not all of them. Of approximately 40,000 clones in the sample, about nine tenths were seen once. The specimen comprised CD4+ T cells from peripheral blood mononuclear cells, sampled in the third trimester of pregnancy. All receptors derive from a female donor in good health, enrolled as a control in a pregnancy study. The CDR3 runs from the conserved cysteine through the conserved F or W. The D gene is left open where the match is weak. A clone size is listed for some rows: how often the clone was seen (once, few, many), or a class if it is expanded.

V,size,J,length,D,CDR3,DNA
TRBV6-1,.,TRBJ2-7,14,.,CASSEAGSIYEQYF,TGTGCCAGCAGTGAGGCAGGTAGTATTTACGAGCAGTACTTC
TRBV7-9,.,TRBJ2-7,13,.,CASSFGSSYEQYF,TGTGCCAGCAGCTTCGGGAGCTCCTACGAGCAGTACTTC
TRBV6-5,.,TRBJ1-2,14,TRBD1,CAVGRQGYNYGYTF,TGTGCCGTAGGCAGACAGGGATATAACTATGGCTACACCTTC
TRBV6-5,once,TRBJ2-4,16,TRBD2,CASSYSASGAGNIQYF,TGTGCCAGCAGTTACTCGGCTAGCGGGGCGGGGAACATTCAGTACTTC
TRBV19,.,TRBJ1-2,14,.,CASSTQGFKEGYTF,TGTGCCAGTAGTACCCAGGGATTTAAGGAAGGCTACACCTTC
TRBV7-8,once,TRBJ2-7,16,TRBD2,CASSLRSSGYPYEQYF,TGTGCCAGCAGCCTACGATCTAGCGGGTACCCCTACGAGCAGTACTTC
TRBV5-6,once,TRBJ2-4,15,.,CASSLWTGRGNIQYF,TGTGCCAGCAGTTTGTGGACAGGGAGGGGAAACATTCAGTACTTC
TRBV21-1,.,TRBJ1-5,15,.,CASSKIGGPNQPQHF,TGTGCCAGCAGCAAAATCGGGGGACCTAATCAGCCCCAGCATTTT
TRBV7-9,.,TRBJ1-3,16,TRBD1,CASSQRRTGEGNTIYF,TGTGCCAGCAGCCAGCGAAGGACAGGGGAGGGAAACACCATATATTTT
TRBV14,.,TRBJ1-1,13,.,CASSQGLSTEAFF,TGTGCCAGCAGCCAGGGGCTAAGCACTGAAGCTTTCTTT
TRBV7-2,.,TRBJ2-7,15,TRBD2,CASSPLAAGGEGQYF,TGTGCCAGCAGCCCACTAGCGGCGGGAGGTGAAGGGCAGTACTTC
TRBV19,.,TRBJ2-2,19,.,CASSIVGFRGKANTGELFF,TGTGCCAGTAGTATAGTCGGGTTTAGGGGGAAGGCGAACACCGGGGAGCTGTTTTTT
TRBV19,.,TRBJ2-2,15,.,CASHSGDSNTGELFF,TGTGCCAGTCATTCGGGGGACTCTAACACCGGGGAGCTGTTTTTT
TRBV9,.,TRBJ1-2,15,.,CASSVTGNTNYGYTF,TGTGCCAGCAGCGTAACAGGGAACACGAACTATGGCTACACCTTC
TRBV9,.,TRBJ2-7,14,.,CASSVHSMGYEQYF,TGTGCCAGCAGCGTACATAGCATGGGCTACGAGCAGTACTTC
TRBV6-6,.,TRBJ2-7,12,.,CASRTEPYEQYF,TGTGCCAGCCGGACAGAACCCTACGAGCAGTACTTC
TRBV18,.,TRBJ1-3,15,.,CASSPGQVSGNTIYF,TGTGCCAGCTCACCAGGACAAGTCTCTGGAAACACCATATATTTT
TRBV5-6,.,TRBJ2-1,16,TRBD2,CASSPALAGGPHEQFF,TGTGCCAGCAGCCCCGCCCTAGCGGGAGGGCCTCATGAGCAGTTCTTC
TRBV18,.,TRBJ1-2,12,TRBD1,CASSQGTDGYTF,TGTGCCAGCTCCCAAGGGACAGATGGCTACACCTTC
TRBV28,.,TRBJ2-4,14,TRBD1,CASSLGQAANIQYF,TGTGCCAGCAGTTTAGGACAGGCCGCGAACATTCAGTACTTC
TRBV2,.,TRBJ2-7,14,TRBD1,CASRGTDFTYEQYF,TGTGCCAGCAGGGGGACAGACTTCACCTACGAGCAGTACTTC
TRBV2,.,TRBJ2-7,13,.,CASSEGRAYEQYF,TGTGCCAGCAGTGAGGGCAGGGCCTACGAGCAGTACTTC
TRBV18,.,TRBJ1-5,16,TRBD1,CASSLGQVSSNQPQHF,TGTGCCAGCTCACTCGGACAGGTTTCGAGCAATCAGCCCCAGCATTTT
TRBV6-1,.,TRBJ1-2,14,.,CASSALRGNYGYTF,TGTGCCAGCAGTGCCCTACGGGGAAACTATGGCTACACCTTC
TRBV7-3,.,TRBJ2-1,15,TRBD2,CASSPSGGLYNEQFF,TGTGCCAGCAGTCCTAGCGGGGGGCTCTACAATGAGCAGTTCTTC
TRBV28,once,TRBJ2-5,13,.,CASTSPGQETQYF,TGTGCCAGCACCTCCCCGGGGCAAGAGACCCAGTACTTC
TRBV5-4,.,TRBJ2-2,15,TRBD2,CASSLEAGGGSELFF,TGTGCCAGCAGCTTAGAAGCGGGGGGCGGTTCGGAGCTGTTTTTT
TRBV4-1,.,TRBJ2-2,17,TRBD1,CASSREPGTGNTGELFF,TGCGCCAGCAGCCGAGAACCCGGGACAGGGAACACCGGGGAGCTGTTTTTT
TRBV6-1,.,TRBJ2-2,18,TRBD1,CASSAGTGGLGSTGELFF,TGTGCCAGCAGTGCCGGGACAGGGGGTCTAGGGAGCACCGGGGAGCTGTTTTTT
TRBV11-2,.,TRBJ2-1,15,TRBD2,CASSSWTSGVEEQFF,TGTGCCAGCAGCTCCTGGACTAGCGGTGTTGAGGAGCAGTTCTTC